Following are 3 T cell receptor beta chains from one sample sequenced in a study of blood T cell repertoires in COVID-19. Repertoires were generated with immunoSEQ multiplex PCR, while TCRdb's copy carries only in-frame clones and drops some. Among about 350,000 clones listed, about 90% were seen once. The sample consisted of PBMCs or T cells enriched from blood (not recorded which). Receptor source: a woman aged 25 to 39 who had been exposed to COVID-19.

This clone was detected once. The chain has TRBV19 and TRBJ2-7; 9 nucleotides agree with TRBD1. Losses at the gene ends were 3 bases for V and 6 bases for J; bases not matched to a gene: 15. The length of the CDR3 is 17 residues. Germline V gives CDR1 LNHDA, CDR2 SQIVND (reference sequence). For the CDR3, the DNA is TGTGCCAGTAGTATGGGAAGGCGCACAGGGGGCTTAATCGAGCAGTACTTC. It translates to CASSMGRRTGGLIEQYF.

The chain uses TRBV12-3 or TRBV12-4 and TRBJ1-1; the D is unclear. There are 13 residues in the CDR3. V lost 6 bases, J lost 4 bases, and 12 bases lay in between. The CDR3, as DNA: TGTGCCAGCAGACGGAACTACGCCACTGAAGCTTTCTTT. Translated, it gives CASRRNYATEAFF.

The chain carries TRBV3-1 (or the pseudogene TRBV3-2) and TRBJ2-4; D call uncertain. The CDR3 length is 12 residues. Trimming pared 3 bases from V and 8 bases from J, leaving 8 bases between. Germline assignment: CDR1 LGHDT and CDR2 YNNKEL (reference sequence). The DNA for the CDR3 is TGTGCCAGCAGCCACCGGGTGGACATTCAGTACTTC. It encodes CASSHRVDIQYF.